Listed below are T cell receptor beta chains from one sample, sequenced in a study of vaccination effects on CD4 cells after COVID-19. The data were produced by immunoSEQ multiplex PCR, yet TCRdb's version contains in-frame clones alone and is incomplete. The table lists tens of thousands of clones, about 73% of them singletons, with about 2.5% in the top ten. No antigen has been assigned to these receptors. The material was CD4+ T cells from PBMCs cultured without peptide, obtained after COVID-19 vaccination. The receptors were sampled from a human donor who received a COVID-19 vaccine. The CDR3 runs from the conserved cysteine through the conserved F or W. The D gene is left open where the match is weak.

d_call: -; j_call: TRBJ2-2; v_call: TRBV6-1; cdr3_aa: CASSEGVSGTGELFF
d_call: -; j_call: TRBJ2-6; v_call: TRBV7-2; cdr3_aa: CASRPLGGQLSGANVLTF
d_call: TRBD1; j_call: TRBJ2-1; v_call: TRBV19; cdr3_aa: CASTRQGAIYNEQFF
d_call: -; j_call: TRBJ1-4; v_call: TRBV29-1; cdr3_aa: CSVGLGEEKLFF
d_call: -; j_call: TRBJ2-3; v_call: TRBV7-2; cdr3_aa: CASSGRGMGTDTQYF
d_call: -; j_call: TRBJ1-2; v_call: TRBV6-1; cdr3_aa: CASRTRQDSYGYTF
d_call: -; j_call: TRBJ2-2; v_call: TRBV6-2/TRBV6-3; cdr3_aa: CASSYFPVWTAGGELFF
d_call: TRBD1; j_call: TRBJ1-1; v_call: TRBV5-1; cdr3_aa: CASSQRTGSTEAFF
d_call: -; j_call: TRBJ2-2; v_call: TRBV5-6; cdr3_aa: CASSRTAGELFF
d_call: TRBD1; j_call: TRBJ2-4; v_call: TRBV5-1; cdr3_aa: CASSLTGGLNIQYF
d_call: -; j_call: TRBJ1-5; v_call: TRBV5-1; cdr3_aa: CASSDGTYPNQPQHF
d_call: TRBD1; j_call: TRBJ2-1; v_call: TRBV7-6; cdr3_aa: CASSSRQGNTYNEQFF
d_call: -; j_call: TRBJ1-1; v_call: TRBV10-2; cdr3_aa: CASSSGTGAPAVTEAFF
d_call: -; j_call: TRBJ2-2; v_call: TRBV7-7; cdr3_aa: CASSSGTNTGELFF
d_call: -; j_call: TRBJ2-2; v_call: TRBV2; cdr3_aa: CASRLGLANTGELFF
d_call: TRBD2; j_call: TRBJ2-5; v_call: TRBV19; cdr3_aa: CASSIGSGGRLETQYF
d_call: TRBD1; j_call: TRBJ2-3; v_call: TRBV7-3; cdr3_aa: CASSLTSGGDDTQYF
d_call: -; j_call: TRBJ2-3; v_call: TRBV29-1; cdr3_aa: CSVQNYLTDTQYF
d_call: -; j_call: TRBJ2-2; v_call: TRBV5-4; cdr3_aa: CASSLASTARTGELFF
d_call: TRBD1; j_call: TRBJ1-1; v_call: TRBV10-2; cdr3_aa: CASSTGVPNTEAFF
d_call: -; j_call: TRBJ2-3; v_call: TRBV9; cdr3_aa: CASSVDLPSTDTQYF
d_call: TRBD2; j_call: TRBJ2-3; v_call: TRBV9; cdr3_aa: CASSVFGGSTDTQYF
d_call: -; j_call: TRBJ1-2; v_call: TRBV21-1; cdr3_aa: CASSKVKGVYGYTF
d_call: TRBD2; j_call: TRBJ2-1; v_call: TRBV7-9; cdr3_aa: CASSFSGGNEQFF
d_call: -; j_call: TRBJ2-5; v_call: TRBV5-1; cdr3_aa: CASSRLVGQLQETQYF
d_call: TRBD1; j_call: TRBJ1-2; v_call: TRBV4-2; cdr3_aa: CASSQEDRAPGFGYTF
d_call: -; j_call: TRBJ2-5; v_call: TRBV7-3; cdr3_aa: CASSLAGAFQETQYF
d_call: TRBD2; j_call: TRBJ2-2; v_call: TRBV7-8; cdr3_aa: CASSPAPSGGNGELFF
d_call: TRBD2; j_call: TRBJ2-1; v_call: TRBV18; cdr3_aa: CASSTTSGGSSSYNEQFF
d_call: -; j_call: TRBJ1-2; v_call: TRBV3-1/TRBV3-2; cdr3_aa: CASSPLQGRDKVGYGYTF
d_call: TRBD1; j_call: TRBJ2-5; v_call: TRBV24-1; cdr3_aa: CATSGNTGTGVYETQYF
d_call: -; j_call: TRBJ2-5; v_call: TRBV6-5; cdr3_aa: CASSRYEGQETQYF
d_call: -; j_call: TRBJ1-3; v_call: TRBV5-1; cdr3_aa: CASSFGTDGNTIYF
d_call: TRBD1; j_call: TRBJ1-6; v_call: TRBV19; cdr3_aa: CASSKGTGGRSPLHF
d_call: TRBD1; j_call: TRBJ2-2; v_call: TRBV10-1; cdr3_aa: CASSVTGLTGELFF
d_call: -; j_call: TRBJ1-2; v_call: TRBV19; cdr3_aa: CASSLQTPSAGYTF
d_call: -; j_call: TRBJ1-1; v_call: TRBV18; cdr3_aa: CASSPPGTNTEAFF
d_call: -; j_call: TRBJ1-1; v_call: TRBV7-3; cdr3_aa: CASSTDMNTEAFF
d_call: -; j_call: TRBJ1-4; v_call: TRBV30; cdr3_aa: CAWNRVVGEKLFF
d_call: TRBD1; j_call: TRBJ1-5; v_call: TRBV7-9; cdr3_aa: CASTDRGGQPQHF
d_call: -; j_call: TRBJ1-3; v_call: TRBV19; cdr3_aa: CASRMGGSGADTIYF
d_call: TRBD1; j_call: TRBJ1-2; v_call: TRBV2; cdr3_aa: CASRRTGANYGYTF
d_call: -; j_call: TRBJ1-1; v_call: TRBV6-6; cdr3_aa: CASREVANTEAFF
d_call: -; j_call: TRBJ2-5; v_call: TRBV6-2/TRBV6-3; cdr3_aa: CASSYRGAAQETQYF
d_call: -; j_call: TRBJ2-3; v_call: TRBV2; cdr3_aa: CASSEGGLADTQYF
d_call: -; j_call: TRBJ2-3; v_call: TRBV24-1; cdr3_aa: CATSGRNTLTDTQYF
d_call: -; j_call: TRBJ1-2; v_call: TRBV2; cdr3_aa: CASSDRRDGYGYTF
d_call: TRBD1; j_call: TRBJ1-2; v_call: TRBV28; cdr3_aa: CASRRTGTGTGYTF
d_call: -; j_call: TRBJ1-4; v_call: TRBV4-1; cdr3_aa: CASSPSRATNEKLFF
d_call: -; j_call: TRBJ1-2; v_call: TRBV3-1/TRBV3-2; cdr3_aa: CASSRPGTQEGSYTF
d_call: -; j_call: TRBJ2-5; v_call: TRBV2; cdr3_aa: CASNPDGETQYF
d_call: -; j_call: TRBJ1-2; v_call: TRBV24-1; cdr3_aa: CATSDLKQGNYGYTF
d_call: -; j_call: TRBJ2-1; v_call: TRBV7-3; cdr3_aa: CASSYGRVSDNEQFF
d_call: TRBD1; j_call: TRBJ2-2; v_call: TRBV7-3; cdr3_aa: CASSWGAGQGTGELFF
d_call: -; j_call: TRBJ1-3; v_call: TRBV30; cdr3_aa: CAWKTGGTSSSGNTIYF
d_call: -; j_call: TRBJ1-5; v_call: TRBV6-5; cdr3_aa: CASSSGRDNQPQHF
d_call: -; j_call: TRBJ2-3; v_call: TRBV5-1; cdr3_aa: CASSSTLGDTQYF
d_call: -; j_call: TRBJ2-5; v_call: TRBV18; cdr3_aa: CASSPTLGLSQETQYF
d_call: TRBD1; j_call: TRBJ2-2; v_call: TRBV7-2; cdr3_aa: CASSSGQTNTGELFF
d_call: TRBD2; j_call: TRBJ2-4; v_call: TRBV15; cdr3_aa: CATSRVAGGKNIQYF